The table lists the clone carrying this T cell receptor (beta chain) with many counts. Its antigen is currently unknown. This CDR3 contains 17 residues. The V gene's germline CDR1 is SGHRS and CDR2 YFSETQ. Trimming removed 0 bases at V and 0 bases at J, with 13 bases between. The library was built from roughly 400 ng RNA with molecular barcoded adaptors for alpha/delta and beta/gamma chains. MiXCR was run by TCRdb on the reads, yielding one entry per CDR3 protein. The data show approximately 90,000 distinct CDR3 sequences, 9% to 15% seen once. This sample stems from a study of read filtering for tumor transcriptome and immune sequencing. About the research overall: Patients were about 18 male and about 15 female, mean age 65.9 years, range about 47 to 85.

Study observations and caveats: Sorted CD138-negative bone marrow cells were not purified T cells.

This chain uses TRBV5-1 with TRBJ1-5, with TRBD1 as a possible D gene (6 bases). Sequences were obtained from a population of CD138-negative cells sorted from bone marrow. This receptor was taken from a donor aged 40 or older with multiple myeloma. In nucleotides, the CDR3 is TGCGCCAGCAGCTTGGGGGACATGGCGGATAGCAATCAGCCCCAGCATTTT. Its protein is CASSLGDMADSNQPQHF.